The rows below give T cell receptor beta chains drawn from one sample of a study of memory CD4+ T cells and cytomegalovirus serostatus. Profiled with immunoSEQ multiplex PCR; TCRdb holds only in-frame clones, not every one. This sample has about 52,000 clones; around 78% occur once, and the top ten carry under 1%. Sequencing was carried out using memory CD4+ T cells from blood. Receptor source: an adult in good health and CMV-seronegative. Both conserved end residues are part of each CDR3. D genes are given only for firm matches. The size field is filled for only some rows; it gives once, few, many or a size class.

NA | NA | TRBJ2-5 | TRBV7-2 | TGTGCCAGCAGCCCACGACCCCCAGCGCCGGAGACCCAGTACTTC | CASSPRPPAPETQYF
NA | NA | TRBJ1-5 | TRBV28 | TGTGCCAGCAGTCTCGGACGGAAGAATCAGCCCCAGCATTTT | CASSLGRKNQPQHF
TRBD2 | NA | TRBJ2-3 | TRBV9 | TGTGCCAGCAGCTCATCTGGACTAGCGGGGGCCACAGATACGCAGTATTTT | CASSSSGLAGATDTQYF
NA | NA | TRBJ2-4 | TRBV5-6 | TGTGCCAGCAGCCTGGACAGATTAATAAACATTCAGTACTTC | CASSLDRLINIQYF
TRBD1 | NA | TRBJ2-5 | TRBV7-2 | TGTGCCAGCAGCTTAAAAAGAGGACAGGGGTTGGAGACCCAGTACTTC | CASSLKRGQGLETQYF
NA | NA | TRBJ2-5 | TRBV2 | TGTGCCAGCGTACAGGGTGGCCCCCAAGAGACCCAGTACTTC | CASVQGGPQETQYF
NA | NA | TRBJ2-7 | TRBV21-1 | TGTGCCAGCAGGGTCCCCGCCAGGGGGCACGAGCAGTACTTC | CASRVPARGHEQYF
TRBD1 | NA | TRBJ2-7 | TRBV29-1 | TGCAGCGTTGTGATTTGGACAGGGCCCAAAGAGCAGTACTTC | CSVVIWTGPKEQYF
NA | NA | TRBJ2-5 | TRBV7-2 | TGTGCCAGCAGCTCCGGCCCGGCGGGGGCTCAAGAGACCCAGTACTTC | CASSSGPAGAQETQYF
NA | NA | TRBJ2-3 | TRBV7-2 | TGTGCCAGCAGCTTGACAGCTATCACAGATACGCAGTATTTT | CASSLTAITDTQYF
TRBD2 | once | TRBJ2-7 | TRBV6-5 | TGTGCCAGCAGTTACTCGATGCGGGGGGGATCCTACGAGCAGTACTTC | CASSYSMRGGSYEQYF
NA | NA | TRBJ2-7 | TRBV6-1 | TGTGCCAGCCTCGCAGCCTACGAGCAGTACTTC | CASLAAYEQYF
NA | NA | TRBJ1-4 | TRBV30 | TGTGCCTGGAGTGAAGGGCTTGGGGCGGGTGAAAAACTGTTTTTT | CAWSEGLGAGEKLFF
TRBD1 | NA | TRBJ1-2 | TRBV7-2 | TGTGCCAGCAGCTCTCCAGGGGGCGCACCTTACGGCTACACCTTC | CASSSPGGAPYGYTF
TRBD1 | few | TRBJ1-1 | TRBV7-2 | TGTGCCAGCAGCTTAGAGGGACAGGGGCGATGGTCTGAAGCTTTCTTT | CASSLEGQGRWSEAFF
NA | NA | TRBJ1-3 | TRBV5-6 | TGTGCCAGCAGCTTCGTGGCGTTAGGAGGGTCTGGAAACACCATATATTTT | CASSFVALGGSGNTIYF
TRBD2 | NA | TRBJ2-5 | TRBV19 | TGTGCCACCTACCCTAAGTCCCTAGCGGGGGGACAAGAGACCCAGTACTTC | CATYPKSLAGGQETQYF
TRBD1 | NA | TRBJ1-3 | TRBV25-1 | TGTGCCAGCAGTAGCGACAGGGGTGATGGAAACACCATATATTTT | CASSSDRGDGNTIYF
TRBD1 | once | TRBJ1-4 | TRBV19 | TGTGCCAGTAGTATAGGTGGAAGGACAGGGAATGAAAAACTGTTTTTT | CASSIGGRTGNEKLFF
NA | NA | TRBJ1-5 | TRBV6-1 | TGTGCCAGCAGTGAAGCATTTAGGGGGAAGAGGGGCAATCAGCCCCAGCATTTT | CASSEAFRGKRGNQPQHF
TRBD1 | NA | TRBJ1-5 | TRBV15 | TGTGCCACCAGCAGAGGGACAGGGGATAGCAATCAGCCCCAGCATTTT | CATSRGTGDSNQPQHF
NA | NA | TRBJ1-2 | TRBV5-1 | TGCGCCAGCAGCCCAGAGGACAGCTTCTATGGCTACACCTTC | CASSPEDSFYGYTF
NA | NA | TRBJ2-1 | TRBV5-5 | TGTGCCAGCAGCTTCTTCTCCTACAATGAGCAGTTCTTC | CASSFFSYNEQFF
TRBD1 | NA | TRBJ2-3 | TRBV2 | TGTGCCAGCAGCGCAACAGGGGGCTCGGATACGCAGTATTTT | CASSATGGSDTQYF
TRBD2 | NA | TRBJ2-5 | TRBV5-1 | TGCGCCAGCAGCCCTGGACTAGCGGGGGGGAAAGAGACCCAGTACTTC | CASSPGLAGGKETQYF
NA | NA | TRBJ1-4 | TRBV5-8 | TGTGCCAGCAGCTTGGGTTCGGGACTCGAAAAACTGTTTTTT | CASSLGSGLEKLFF
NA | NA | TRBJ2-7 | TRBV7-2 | TGTGCCAGCAGCAGACGGGAAACGACCGGGCTCTACGAGCAGTACTTC | CASSRRETTGLYEQYF
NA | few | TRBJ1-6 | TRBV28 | TGTGCCAGCAGTTTCGAGAGCCCATCAGGATATAATTCACCCCTCCACTTT | CASSFESPSGYNSPLHF
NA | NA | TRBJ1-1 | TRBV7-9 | TGTGCCAGCAGCGGAAACAGGGTCGGCACTGAAGCTTTCTTT | CASSGNRVGTEAFF
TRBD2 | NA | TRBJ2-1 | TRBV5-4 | TGTGCCAGCAGCTTGGGACTAGCGGGGGGGCGGGGTGAGCAGTTCTTC | CASSLGLAGGRGEQFF